This T cell receptor beta chain was sequenced during a study of blood T cell repertoires in COVID-19. Looking at the study overall: The cDNA or gDNA used as material had been derived from T cells, B-cell-depleted T cells, or PBMCs.

In the authors' methods: Amplification of reference gene primers was used by the study to estimate nucleated cell counts. The repertoire was sequenced with immunoSEQ multiplex PCR; TCRdb's copy has only in-frame clones and lacks some. Clone size and the V and J calls come from that table; the DNA yielded D and trimming. The table records under 250,000 clones, approximately 91% of them present only once. In germline, CDR1 is SGHVS, CDR2 FQNEAQ. Trimming shortened V by 2 bases and J by 3 bases, and 10 bases separated the two germline ends. The CDR3 contains 14 residues. Input material: peripheral blood. The origin of this receptor is a man in his sixties who had recovered from COVID-19. The chain combines TRBV7-8 with TRBJ1-2, with unresolved D. CDR3 loop: CASSLRLRDYGYTF. The CDR3 region has the DNA TGTGCCAGCAGCTTAAGGTTGAGGGACTATGGCTACACCTTC.